These T cell receptor beta chains were read from a single sample in a study of T cells in Graves' hyperthyroidism and ophthalmopathy. TCRdb ran MiXCR on the multiplex PCR reads and lists one entry per CDR3 protein. The sample holds some 690,000 distinct CDR3 sequences, roughly 17% seen once. The sequencing input was blood. Receptors were obtained from a man in his fifties or sixties with Graves' hyperthyroidism. CDR3s include the opening cysteine and the closing phenylalanine or tryptophan. A D gene is named only where the DNA matches it firmly. Size tells how often a clone was seen (once, few, many) or the class of an expanded clone, and some rows leave it out.

>few|TRBV28|TRBJ2-1|NA
CASSFRTRLEQFF
TGTGCCAGCAGTTTCCGGACGCGGCTGGAGCAGTTCTTC
>NA|TRBV20-1|TRBJ2-1|TRBD2
CSAIPGGREAYNEQFF
TGCAGTGCCATACCCGGCGGGCGGGAGGCCTACAATGAGCAGTTCTTC
>many|TRBV19|TRBJ2-7|TRBD1
CASRDRASSYEQYF
TGTGCCAGTAGGGACAGGGCGAGTTCCTACGAGCAGTACTTC
>many|TRBV29-1|TRBJ2-7|TRBD1
CSVEDGTGIYEQYF
TGCAGCGTTGAGGATGGGACAGGGATCTACGAGCAGTACTTC
>many|TRBV7-2|TRBJ1-3|NA
CASSLALENTIYF
TGTGCCAGCAGCTTAGCGTTGGAAAACACCATATATTTT
>once|TRBV6-1|TRBJ1-1|NA
CASTLRLLTRGGRGTEAFF
TGTGCCAGCACCCTGCGGCTCCTGACCAGGGGAGGAAGGGGCACTGAAGCTTTCTTT
>many|TRBV7-2|TRBJ1-6|NA
CASSFKGGYNSPLHF
TGTGCCAGCAGCTTTAAAGGGGGCTATAATTCACCCCTCCACTTT
>many|TRBV30|TRBJ1-4|NA
CAWSPGFGEKLFF
TGTGCCTGGAGTCCCGGGTTTGGTGAAAAACTGTTTTTT
>NA|TRBV6-1|TRBJ2-6|NA
CATKNSGANVLTF
TGTGCCACGAAAAACTCTGGGGCCAACGTCCTGACTTTC
>many|TRBV18|TRBJ2-3|NA
CASSNSTDTQYF
TGTGCCAGCTCTAACAGCACAGATACGCAGTATTTT
>NA|TRBV3-1|TRBJ2-5|NA
CASSQGVAGGQETQYF
TGTGCCAGCAGCCAAGGGGTCGCCGGAGGCCAAGAGACCCAGTACTTC
>NA|TRBV24-1|TRBJ1-5|NA
CATSGRGEQPQHF
TGTGCCACCAGTGGTAGGGGCGAACAGCCCCAGCATTTT
>NA|TRBV10-1|TRBJ2-1|NA
CASSELAGTRLNEQFF
TGCGCCAGCAGTGAGCTTGCTGGGACCCGACTAAATGAACAGTTCTTC
>many|TRBV6-2/TRBV6-3|TRBJ1-2|NA
CASSYSPDKANYGYTF
TGTGCCAGCAGTTACTCGCCGGACAAAGCTAACTATGGCTACACCTTC
>many|TRBV9|TRBJ1-6|NA
CASSVAQSGSPLHF
TGTGCCAGCAGCGTAGCACAGAGCGGTTCACCCCTCCACTTT